The clone carrying this TCR beta chain was counted a single time. Its antigen remains unidentified. This sample is part of a study of T cell responses to AZD1222 COVID-19 vaccine. Regarding the study as a whole: Spike-specific TCR breadth and depth both grew after two AZD1222 doses. Recipients of AZD1222 seropositive at baseline numbered only 6 or 7. Samples come after the peak T cell response, not at day 14. Targets within unmutated variant regions were reportedly found for nearly half of spike-specific TCRs.

The germline V gene has CDR1 MDHEN and CDR2 SYDVKM. The CDR3 totals 15 residues. Losses at the gene ends were 3 bases for V and 8 bases for J; bases not matched to a gene: 5. Sequencing was performed with immunoSEQ multiplex PCR; in TCRdb, only in-frame clones are kept and a portion is missing. Found here are about 140,000 clones, roughly 89% of them singletons; the top ten hold 5.5%. This TCR was sampled from an adult in good health. This chain connects TRBV28 to TRBJ1-4, with TRBD1 matching 11 bases. The starting material was peripheral blood, obtained on day 0 of AZD1222 vaccination. The CDR3 loop reads CASSFPGTGGEKLFF. CDR3 nucleotides: TGTGCCAGCAGTTTTCCCGGGACAGGGGGAGAAAAACTGTTTTTT.